A single sample is the source of the 32 T cell receptor beta chains below, sequenced in a study of cytomegalovirus exposure and HLA in healthy donors (dated by TCRdb to about 2017). Libraries were prepared through the immunoSEQ multiplex PCR assay. For the multiplex PCR, a mixture combining 60 forward primers for TCR Vbeta segments and 13 reverse primers for TCR Jbeta segments was used. Drawn from immuneACCESS, this table holds only the in-frame rearrangements with V and J called that TCRdb kept. Clones are partly lost; checked studies trace under half to an unresolved V gene and leave the rest unexplained. The sample's records list about 160,000 clones. Approximately 2% of the sample goes to the ten largest clones. Sequencing was done on a sample of PBMCs. The receptors derive from a young man in good health and CMV-seronegative.

The chain combines TRBV2 with TRBJ1-1; a possible D gene is TRBD1 (6 bases). The CDR3 is 13 amino acids. Trimming cost V 6 bases and J 2 bases, with 10 bases left between them. Germline V gene lookup returns CDR1 SNHLY and CDR2 FYNNEI. CDR3 DNA sequence: TGTGCCAGCAGCGGACAGCTTAACACTGAAGCTTTCTTT. Protein sequence: CASSGQLNTEAFF.

The V and J genes are TRBV6-1 and TRBJ1-1, with 9 bases aligning to TRBD1. Germline CDR1 and CDR2: MNHNS and SASEGT. This CDR3 region has 14 residues. The V gene end was trimmed by 5 bases and the J gene end by 5 bases; junction bases not matched to a gene: 6. The CDR3 sequence: CASSLDRGKTEAFF. Here the CDR3 DNA reads TGTGCCAGCAGTTTGGACAGGGGAAAGACTGAAGCTTTCTTT.

As DNA, the CDR3 is TGTGCCAGCAGTTACCTAGTTTCCTACGAGCAGTACTTC. Its translation: CASSYLVSYEQYF. V is TRBV6-6 and J is TRBJ2-5; no definite D call. The J call may be in error: the DNA end matches TRBJ2-7 better. CDR1 is MNHNY and CDR2 is SVGAGI in the germline V gene (reference sequence). The CDR3 is 13 residues long.

This chain connects TRBV15 to TRBJ2-7; 9 nucleotides match TRBD2. Germline assignment: CDR1 LNHNV and CDR2 YYDKDF (reference sequence). J gave up 5 bases and V 0 bases, and 5 bases lay outside the gene matches. This CDR3 is 15 amino acids long. In DNA form, the CDR3 reads TGTGCCACCAGCAGAGATCTCGCTAGCGGGAACGAGCAGTACTTC. Translated, it gives CATSRDLASGNEQYF.

The gene calls are TRBV7-2 and TRBJ2-7; the match to TRBD1 covers 9 bases. The CDR3 runs 15 residues. CDR1 is SGHTA, CDR2 FQGNSA, per germline. Losses at the gene ends were 4 bases for V and 3 bases for J; bases not matched to a gene: 7. In DNA form, the CDR3 reads TGTGCCAGCAGCTCTACCGGGACAGGGTACTACGAGCAGTACTTC. Protein sequence: CASSSTGTGYYEQYF.

The gene calls are TRBV6-4 and TRBJ2-7, with D hard to call. V dropped 6 bases and J dropped 1 base, with 7 bases sitting between them. Germline V CDR1 and CDR2: MRHNA, SNTAGT. The CDR3 spans 12 residues. In nucleotides, the CDR3 is TGTGCCAGCAGCGCCACTTCCTACGAGCAGTACTTC. Its protein product is CASSATSYEQYF.

This chain joins TRBV5-1 and TRBJ2-1; maybe TRBD2 (6 bases). Germline values: CDR1 SGHRS, CDR2 YFSETQ. This CDR3 has 14 amino acids. V was trimmed by 7 bases and J by 9 bases, leaving 20 bases between them. The CDR3 protein is CASYRTVTSFEQFF. CDR3 DNA sequence: TGCGCCAGCTATAGGACCGTGACTAGTTTTGAGCAGTTCTTC.

This sequence joins TRBV7-9 and TRBJ1-1; 8 bases agree with TRBD1. This CDR3 has 13 residues. The ends lost 1 base at V and 11 bases at J; junction bases unmatched: 6. Germline lookup yields CDR1 SEHNR and CDR2 FQNEAQ (reference sequence). The CDR3 sequence is CASSLEAGGLAFF. As DNA, the CDR3 is TGTGCCAGCAGCTTAGAGGCAGGGGGCCTGGCTTTCTTT.

The gene calls are TRBV4-3 and TRBJ2-7; weak D call: TRBD2 (5 bases). Germline CDR1 is LGHNA and CDR2 is YSLEER. The V gene lost 1 base and the J gene lost 3 bases, with 13 bases spanning the gap. This CDR3 region has 15 residues. The CDR3 protein is CASSQGPSPHYEQYF. CDR3 DNA: TGCGCCAGCAGCCAAGGGCCTAGCCCCCACTACGAGCAGTACTTC.

V and J are TRBV5-1 and TRBJ1-1, with 8 bases that match TRBD1. Germline CDR1 reads SGHRS; CDR2 reads YFSETQ. V was pared by 4 bases and J by 8 bases, with 13 bases of the junction left unmatched. The CDR3 length is 15 residues. The CDR3 here is CASSPNPGTGIEAFF. The CDR3 DNA reads TGCGCCAGCAGCCCCAACCCAGGGACAGGTATAGAAGCTTTCTTT. The complete variable domain, with remaining parts taken from reference TRBV5-1 and TRBJ1-1, reads KAGVTQTPRYLIKTRGQQVTLSCSPISGHRSVSWYQQTPGQGLQFLFEYFSETQRNKGNFPGRFSGRQFSNSRSEMNVSTLELGDSALYLCASSPNPGTGIEAFFGQGTRLTVV.

V usage is TRBV5-4 and J usage is TRBJ2-5, with 7 bases that match TRBD1. The length of the CDR3 is 13 residues. CDR1 is SGHNT and CDR2 is YYREEE in the germline V gene (reference sequence). J gave up 4 bases and V 4 bases, and 4 bases lay outside the gene matches. The CDR3 sequence: CASSDRDGETQYF. The CDR3 coding sequence is TGTGCCAGCAGCGACAGGGATGGAGAGACCCAGTACTTC.

The CDR3 here is CASTEGQGNEAFF. In DNA form, the CDR3 reads TGTGCCAGCACCGAGGGACAGGGCAATGAAGCTTTCTTT. The V and J genes are TRBV2 and TRBJ1-1; the match to TRBD1 covers 9 bases. From germline, CDR1 is SNHLY and CDR2 FYNNEI. The CDR3 is 13 amino acids. With V trimmed by 7 bases and J by 7 bases, 7 bases remained unmatched.

This chain joins TRBV7-2 and TRBJ2-1; 10 nucleotides line up with TRBD2. V lost 1 base, J lost 3 bases, and 6 bases stayed unmatched. The CDR3 loop spans 17 amino acids. CDR1 is SGHTA and CDR2 is FQGNSA in the germline V gene. CDR3 nucleotide sequence: TGTGCCAGCAGCTTAGTCCTAGCGGGAGATATCTACAATGAGCAGTTCTTC. Its protein is CASSLVLAGDIYNEQFF.

This rearrangement joins TRBV10-3 to TRBJ2-1; D is possibly TRBD2 (5 bases). The CDR3 spans 18 residues. CDR1 is ENHRY, CDR2 SYGVKD, per germline. V lost 0 bases and J 9 bases, leaving 24 bases between the germline ends. The CDR3 protein is CAISESWFRTRGVREQFF. The CDR3 DNA is TGTGCCATCAGTGAGTCGTGGTTTCGAACTAGAGGAGTACGTGAGCAGTTCTTC.

V and J are TRBV6-5 and TRBJ1-4; 9 nucleotides line up with TRBD1. The CDR3 extends over 14 amino acids. Losses at the gene ends were 5 bases for V and 8 bases for J; bases not matched to a gene: 6. Germline V CDR1 and CDR2: MNHEY, SVGAGI. The CDR3 coding sequence is TGTGCCAGCAGTACCGGGACAGGGTGGGAAAAACTGTTTTTT. Translated: CASSTGTGWEKLFF.

V is TRBV5-4 and J is TRBJ2-2; D perhaps matches TRBD1 (6 bases). Trimming stripped 10 bases from V and 1 base from J, with 20 bases between. This CDR3 spans 16 amino acids. CDR1 and CDR2 (germline): SGHNT, YYREEE (reference sequence). This CDR3 reads CAGLNFTGLNTGELFF. CDR3 bases: TGTGCCGGCCTTAACTTTACAGGGTTGAACACCGGGGAGCTGTTTTTT. Full variable domain (missing parts from reference TRBV5-4 and TRBJ2-2): ETGVTQSPTHLIKTRGQQVTLRCSSQSGHNTVSWYQQALGQGPQFIFQYYREEENGRGNFPPRFSGLQFPNYSSELNVNALELDDSALYLCAGLNFTGLNTGELFFGEGSRLTVL.

The chain employs TRBV19 and TRBJ1-1; D perhaps matches TRBD1 (6 bases). Germline loops: CDR1 LNHDA, CDR2 SQIVND (reference sequence). V dropped 8 bases and J dropped 5 bases, with 18 bases sitting between them. The CDR3 extends over 14 amino acids. CDR3 in DNA: TGTGCCAGTGCCCGGACGGGGAGGGGGACTGAAGCTTTCTTT. It translates to CASARTGRGTEAFF. Complete variable domain (other parts from reference TRBV19 and TRBJ1-1): DGGITQSPKYLFRKEGQNVTLSCEQNLNHDAMYWYRQDPGQGLRLIYYSQIVNDFQKGDIAEGYSVSREKKESFPLTVTSAQKNPTAFYLCASARTGRGTEAFFGQGTRLTVV.

The chain couples TRBV4-2 to TRBJ2-2, with D unclear. The germline gives CDR1 LGHNA, CDR2 YNFKEQ. V was clipped by 0 bases and J by 2 bases, with 10 bases between them. The CDR3 has 16 amino acids. The CDR3 here is CASSQESRQNTGELFF. CDR3 nucleotide sequence: TGTGCCAGCAGCCAAGAATCACGACAAAACACCGGGGAGCTGTTTTTT.

The chain recombines TRBV9 with TRBJ2-7, with 14 nucleotides matching TRBD2. The CDR3 totals 15 residues. V gave up 4 bases and J gave up 2 bases; unmatched junction bases: 2. The germline CDR1 and CDR2 sequences are SGDLS and YYNGEE. CDR3 DNA sequence: TGTGCCAGCAGCATGGGACTAGCGGGAGCCTACGAGCAGTACTTC. This translates into CASSMGLAGAYEQYF. Filled out from reference TRBV9 and TRBJ2-7, the complete variable domain reads DSGVTQTPKHLITATGQRVTLRCSPRSGDLSVYWYQQSLDQGLQFLIQYYNGEERAKGNILERFSAQQFPDLHSELNLSSLELGDSALYFCASSMGLAGAYEQYFGPGTRLTVT.

The V gene is TRBV4-3, the J gene TRBJ1-4, with D possibly TRBD1 on 6 matching bases. The CDR3 is 17 residues long. V lost 2 bases to trimming and J lost 4 bases, with 17 bases between them. Germline V gives CDR1 LGHNA, CDR2 YSLEER. CDR3 in amino acids: CASSQLGGGRDNEKLFF. The CDR3 region has the DNA TGCGCCAGCAGCCAATTGGGCGGGGGCCGGGATAATGAAAAACTGTTTTTT.

V is TRBV6-1 and J is TRBJ2-7, with D perhaps matching TRBD1 (6 bases). The CDR3 totals 14 residues. Germline V CDR1 and CDR2: MNHNS, SASEGT. The ends were cut back, 7 bases at V and 5 bases at J, with 18 bases in the middle. CDR3 nucleotides: TGTGCCAGCAACCGTAGGACAGTTATCGACGAGCAGTACTTC. It encodes CASNRRTVIDEQYF.

V usage is TRBV9 and J usage is TRBJ1-5, with 7 bases matching TRBD1. CDR1 is SGDLS and CDR2 is YYNGEE in the germline V gene. The CDR3 runs 15 residues. Trimming at V came to 2 bases and at J to 4 bases, leaving 6 bases not matched to a gene. CDR3 coding DNA: TGTGCCAGCAGCGTGGACGGACAGGAGAATCAGCCCCAGCATTTT. Its protein is CASSVDGQENQPQHF.

This chain's CDR3 is CASSPNGQNQPQHF. DNA for the CDR3: TGTGCCAGCAGTCCCAATGGGCAAAATCAGCCCCAGCATTTT. The rearrangement uses TRBV6-6 and TRBJ1-5; D is unclear. CDR3 length: 14 amino acids. Trimming pared 5 bases from V and 4 bases from J, leaving 12 bases between. Germline loops: CDR1 MNHNY, CDR2 SVGAGI (reference sequence).

The CDR3 protein is CASIWGSGRVTGELFF. CDR3 DNA: TGTGCCAGCATCTGGGGTAGCGGGAGAGTCACCGGGGAGCTGTTTTTT. The gene calls are TRBV28 and TRBJ2-2; 9 nucleotides align to TRBD2. The CDR3 length is 16 residues. After removal of 7 bases from V and 4 bases from J, the junction contained 10 bases not matched to a gene. In germline, CDR1 is MDHEN, CDR2 SYDVKM.

The gene calls are TRBV28 and TRBJ1-3; D is unclear. Per germline, CDR1 MDHEN and CDR2 SYDVKM. The CDR3 contains 15 residues. V was cut by 1 base and J by 0 bases, with 7 bases left in between. DNA for the CDR3: TGTGCCAGCAGTTTATTGTACGGCTCTGGAAACACCATATATTTT. Residues: CASSLLYGSGNTIYF.

J is TRBJ1-5 and V is TRBV19; maybe TRBD1 (6 bases). The V end was cut by 8 bases, the J end by 6 bases, with 14 bases between. The CDR3 has 13 residues. CDR1 and CDR2 (germline): LNHDA, SQIVND (reference sequence). The chain's CDR3 is CASGQGTSQPQHF. The CDR3 nucleotides are TGTGCCAGTGGGCAGGGGACGAGTCAGCCCCAGCATTTT.

This chain joins TRBV4-3 and TRBJ1-2; 10 bases are shared with TRBD1. V dropped 5 bases and J dropped 3; count of bases not matched to a gene: 3. There are 14 residues in the CDR3. CDR1 is LGHNA, CDR2 YSLEER, per germline. The CDR3 DNA is TGCGCCAGCAGCTACGACAGGGGGCACTATGGCTACACCTTC. Protein: CASSYDRGHYGYTF.

The V call is TRBV13, the J call TRBJ2-7; 8 bases match TRBD1. V gave up 5 bases and J gave up 2 bases; unmatched junction bases: 11. Germline CDR1 is PRHDT and CDR2 is FYEKMQ (reference sequence). CDR3 length: 16 amino acids. The DNA for the CDR3 is TGTGCCAGCAGCCAGCGAGGACGGACAGGGACCTACGAGCAGTACTTC. This gives the protein CASSQRGRTGTYEQYF. Drawing the rest from reference TRBV13 and TRBJ2-7, the complete variable domain is AAGVIQSPRHLIKEKRETATLKCYPIPRHDTVYWYQQGPGQDPQFLISFYEKMQSDKGSIPDRFSAQQFSDYHSELNMSSLELGDSALYFCASSQRGRTGTYEQYFGPGTRLTVT.

The chain has TRBV7-6 and TRBJ2-7, with 9 bases fitting TRBD2. Germline assignment: CDR1 SGHVS and CDR2 FNYEAQ. The CDR3 sequence is 17 residues long. V shed 0 bases and J 3 bases; nucleotides not matched to a gene: 9. Here the CDR3 reads CASSLARVAGDGYEQYF. The DNA for the CDR3 is TGTGCCAGCAGCTTAGCTCGGGTAGCGGGAGATGGCTACGAGCAGTACTTC.

The V gene is TRBV6-5, the J gene TRBJ1-1, with TRBD1 identical over 8 bases. Trimming cost V 5 bases and J 9 bases; bases outside gene matches: 2. Germline CDR1 MNHEY, CDR2 SVGAGI. This CDR3 is 11 amino acids long. In nucleotides, the CDR3 is TGTGCCAGCAGTAGACAGGGGAAAGCTTTCTTT. This gives the protein CASSRQGKAFF.

The chain joins TRBV6-6 to TRBJ1-5; 9 bases agree with TRBD1. CDR3 size: 13 residues. Germline lookup yields CDR1 MNHNY and CDR2 SVGAGI (reference sequence). J lost 9 bases, V lost 4 bases, and 4 bases had no gene match. CDR3 in amino acids: CASSWTGDGPQHF. The CDR3 bases are TGTGCCAGCAGTTGGACAGGGGATGGGCCCCAGCATTTT.

The chain carries TRBV5-8 and TRBJ2-3; 8 nucleotides align to TRBD2. The V gene end was trimmed by 4 bases and the J gene end by 4 bases; junction bases not matched to a gene: 14. Germline values: CDR1 SGHTS, CDR2 YDEGEE. This CDR3 is 17 amino acids long. The CDR3 protein is CASSPRLTAGVADTQYF. The CDR3 DNA follows: TGTGCCAGCAGCCCCCGACTAACAGCGGGAGTGGCAGATACGCAGTATTTT.